Here is one T cell receptor beta chain with its context. Its antigen is as yet unknown. Random hexamers served to reverse transcribe about 0.5 to 1 ug RNA. Amplification of TCR beta CDR3 across 54 Vbeta and 13 Jbeta was performed with immunoSEQ multiplex PCR. Via MiXCR, TCRdb re-called the immunoSEQ multiplex PCR reads, giving one row per CDR3 protein. The sample records over 150,000 distinct CDR3 sequences, just under 95% being singletons. The source of the sample is a study of CD8 T cells in Susac syndrome. Study as a whole: There were Susac syndrome patients who were therapy-naive at blood draw, others on corticosteroids, and others on intravenous immunoglobulin alone.

Points from the study as a whole: CD4+ T cell repertoires in Susac syndrome lacked clonal expansion.

Germline V gene data show CDR1 as LGHNA and CDR2 as YSLEER. Trimming left V 0 bases short and J 5 bases short, with 14 bases between. The CDR3 runs to 15 residues. Sequencing was done on a sample of CD4+ T cells from PBMCs. The rearrangement links TRBV4-3 to TRBJ2-7; TRBD2 is a possible D gene (5 bases). The source of this sequence is a human donor with Susac syndrome. The CDR3 sequence: CASSQEFRGFHEQYF. CDR3 nucleotides: TGCGCCAGCAGCCAAGAATTCCGGGGTTTCCACGAGCAGTACTTC.